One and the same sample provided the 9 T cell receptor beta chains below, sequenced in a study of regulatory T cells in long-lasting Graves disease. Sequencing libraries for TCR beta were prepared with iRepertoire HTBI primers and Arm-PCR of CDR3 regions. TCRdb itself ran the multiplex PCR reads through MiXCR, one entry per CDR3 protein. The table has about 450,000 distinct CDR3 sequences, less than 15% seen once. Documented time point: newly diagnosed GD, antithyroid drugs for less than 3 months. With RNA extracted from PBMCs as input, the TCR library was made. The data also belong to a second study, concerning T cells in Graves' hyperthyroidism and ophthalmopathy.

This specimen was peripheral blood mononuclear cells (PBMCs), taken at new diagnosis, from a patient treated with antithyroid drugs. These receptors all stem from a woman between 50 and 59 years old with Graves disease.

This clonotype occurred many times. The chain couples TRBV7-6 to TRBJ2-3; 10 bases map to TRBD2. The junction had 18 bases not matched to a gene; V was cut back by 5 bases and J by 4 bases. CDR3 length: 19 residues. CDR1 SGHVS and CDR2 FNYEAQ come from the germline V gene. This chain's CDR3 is CASSPSMASGRLAADTQYF. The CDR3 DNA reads TGTGCCAGCAGCCCCTCGATGGCTAGCGGGAGACTCGCCGCAGATACGCAGTATTTT.

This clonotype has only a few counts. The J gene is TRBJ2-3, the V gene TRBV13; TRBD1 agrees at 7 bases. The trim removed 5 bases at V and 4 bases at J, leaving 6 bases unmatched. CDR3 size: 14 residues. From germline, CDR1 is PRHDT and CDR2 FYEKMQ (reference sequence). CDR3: CASSLYRGSDTQYF. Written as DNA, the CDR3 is TGTGCCAGCAGCCTATACAGGGGTTCAGATACGCAGTATTTT. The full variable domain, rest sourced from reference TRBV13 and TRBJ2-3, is AAGVIQSPRHLIKEKRETATLKCYPIPRHDTVYWYQQGPGQDPQFLISFYEKMQSDKGSIPDRFSAQQFSDYHSELNMSSLELGDSALYFCASSLYRGSDTQYFGPGTRLTVL.

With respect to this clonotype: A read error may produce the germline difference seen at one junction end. The CDR3 region is CASSIPPGQGTLLNRPQHF. CDR3 DNA: TGTGCCAGCAGTATCCCTCCGGGACAGGGGACACTCCTTAATCGGCCCCAGCATTTT. This chain joins TRBV28 and TRBJ1-5; 10 nucleotides line up with TRBD1. CDR1 MDHEN and CDR2 SYDVKM come from the germline V gene. The CDR3 runs 19 residues. Full variable domain (rest looked up from reference TRBV28 and TRBJ1-5): DVKVTQSSRYLVKRTGEKVFLECVQDMDHENMFWYRQDPGLGLRLIYFSYDVKMKEKGDIPEGYSVSREKKERFSLILESASTNQTSMYLCASSIPPGQGTLLNRPQHFGDGTRLSIL.

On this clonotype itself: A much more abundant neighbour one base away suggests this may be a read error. The CDR3 coding sequence is TGTGCCAGCTCACCTTGGGAATACTCCTACGAGCAGTACTTC. Protein: CASSPWEYSYEQYF. The chain links TRBV18 to TRBJ2-7; no clear D. There are 14 residues in the CDR3. Germline V gene sequence: CDR1 KGHSH, CDR2 LQKENI. V was shortened by 3 bases and J by 0 bases, with 9 bases between the two germline ends.

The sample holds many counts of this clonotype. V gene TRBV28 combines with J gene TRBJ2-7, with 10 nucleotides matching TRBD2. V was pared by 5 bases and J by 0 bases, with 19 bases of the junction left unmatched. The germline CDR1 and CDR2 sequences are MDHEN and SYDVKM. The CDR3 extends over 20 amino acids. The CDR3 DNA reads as TGTGCCAGCAGTGCCCCGGGACTGAGAGCGGGAGGGCTTGCCTCCTACGAGCAGTACTTC. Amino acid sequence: CASSAPGLRAGGLASYEQYF.

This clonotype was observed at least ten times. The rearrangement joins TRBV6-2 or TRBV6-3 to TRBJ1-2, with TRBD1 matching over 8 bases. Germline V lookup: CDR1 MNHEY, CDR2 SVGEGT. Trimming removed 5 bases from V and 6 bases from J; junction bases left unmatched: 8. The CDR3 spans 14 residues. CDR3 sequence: CASSRTGSSDGYTF. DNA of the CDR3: TGTGCCAGCAGTAGGACAGGGTCGTCGGATGGCTACACCTTC.

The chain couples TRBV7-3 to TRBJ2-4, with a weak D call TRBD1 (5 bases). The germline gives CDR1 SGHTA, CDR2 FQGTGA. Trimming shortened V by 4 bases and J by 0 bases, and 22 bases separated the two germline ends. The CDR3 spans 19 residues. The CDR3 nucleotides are TGTGCCAGCAGCTCCCGGGCCAGGGTCCAGAGACTAGCCAAAAACATTCAGTACTTC. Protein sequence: CASSSRARVQRLAKNIQYF.

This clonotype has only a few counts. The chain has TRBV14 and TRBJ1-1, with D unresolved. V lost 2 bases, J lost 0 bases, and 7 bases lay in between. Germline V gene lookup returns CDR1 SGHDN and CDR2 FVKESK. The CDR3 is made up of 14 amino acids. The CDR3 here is CASSQRTLNTEAFF. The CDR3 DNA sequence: TGTGCCAGCAGCCAACGGACTTTGAACACTGAAGCTTTCTTT. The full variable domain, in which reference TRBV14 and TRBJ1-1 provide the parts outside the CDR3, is EAGVTQFPSHSVIEKGQTVTLRCDPISGHDNLYWYRRVMGKEIKFLLHFVKESKQDESGMPNNRFLAERTGGTYSTLKVQPAELEDSGVYFCASSQRTLNTEAFFGQGTRLTVV.

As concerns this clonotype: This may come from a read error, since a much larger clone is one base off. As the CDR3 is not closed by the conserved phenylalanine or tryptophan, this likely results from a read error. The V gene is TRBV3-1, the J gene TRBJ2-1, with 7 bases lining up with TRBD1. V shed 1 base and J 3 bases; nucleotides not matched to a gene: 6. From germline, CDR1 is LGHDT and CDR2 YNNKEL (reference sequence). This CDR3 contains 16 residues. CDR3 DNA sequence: TGTGCCAGCAGCCAAGGACAGGGCAAAGACTACAATGAGCAGTTCTCC. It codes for CASSQGQGKDYNEQFS.